This record concerns one T cell receptor beta chain sequence. Seattle's enrolled individuals joined amid active infection and were then monitored longitudinally. This sample stems from a study of blood T cell repertoires in COVID-19. Study details: Sites in the United States, Italy and Spain provided acute and convalescent COVID-19 samples. The cDNA or gDNA used as material had been derived from T cells, B-cell-depleted T cells, or PBMCs.

Under the authors' procedure: Amplified reference gene primers provided the basis for estimating nucleated cell counts. Here immunoSEQ multiplex PCR was the method, and the copy in TCRdb shows in-frame clones only, minus some. The V and J calls and clone size come from that table; D and trimming were worked out from the DNA. The sample has around 150,000 clones; approximately 81% are singletons. Trimming stripped 1 base from V and 3 bases from J, with 10 bases between. From germline, CDR1 is SGHRS and CDR2 YFSETQ. The CDR3 is 15 amino acids. The source of this sequence is a woman aged 55-75 years with COVID-19, enrolled during active disease. Material: peripheral blood. V usage is TRBV5-1 and J usage is TRBJ1-4; no definite D call. The CDR3 region has the DNA TGCGCCAGCAGCTTGAGACGGGATGCTAATGAAAAACTGTTTTTT. It specifies CASSLRRDANEKLFF.